The present T cell receptor (beta chain) was sequenced within a study of OX40 agonist ivuxolimab in advanced cancers. Study summary: The study gave patients intravenous ivuxolimab at 0.01 to 10 mg/kg every 2 weeks. Three patients got partial responses; one had hepatocellular carcinoma and two had cutaneous melanoma.

Broader study findings: Expanded clones tended on average to be more numerous among CD8+ T cells than CD4+.

For this clone: Its antigen is still unknown.

Some clones are missing from TCRdb's copy, which holds only in-frame ones; the method was immunoSEQ multiplex PCR. The profile shows 65,000 to 85,000 clones, roughly nine tenths of them singletons. CDR1 SGHRS and CDR2 YFSETQ come from the germline V gene. Trimming cost V 3 bases and J 1 base, with 11 bases left between them. The CDR3 totals 14 residues. The clonotype originates from an adult with an advanced solid tumor such as melanoma, head and neck, liver or kidney cancer. The chain has TRBV5-1 and TRBJ2-7; possibly TRBD1 or TRBD2 for D (6 bases each). The specimen comprised CD4+ or CD8+ T cells sorted from blood, sampled in a trial of the OX40 agonist ivuxolimab. The CDR3 nucleotides are TGCGCCAGCAGCTACAAAGGGGGGTCCTACGAGCAGTACTTC. The encoded protein is CASSYKGGSYEQYF.